This T cell receptor beta chain appears in the sequencing data of a study of T-cell reconstitution after alpha-beta-depleted transplantation in children. The library targeted TCRbeta and was prepared with unique molecular identifiers. TCRdb fed the PCR reads into MiXCR, producing one record per CDR3 protein. The sample consists of hundreds of thousands of distinct CDR3 sequences, around 16% of them appearing once. The table lists this clonotype with a count of one. Germline V gives CDR1 MDHEN, CDR2 SYDVKM. Trimming removed 8 bases at V and 3 bases at J, with 13 bases between. This CDR3 spans 13 amino acids.

This sequence originates from a human donor who donated a stem cell graft to a child with acute myeloid leukemia. The specimen comprised PBMCs from the stem cell graft donor, sampled from the stem cell graft. The V gene is TRBV28, the J gene TRBJ1-2; D ambiguous. Here the CDR3 reads CASGGRGYYGYTF. The CDR3, as DNA: TGTGCCAGCGGAGGGCGGGGATACTATGGCTACACCTTC.